The 10 T cell receptor beta chains reported below all come from one sample, sequenced in a study of human T cells and chemical hapten exposure. Described time point: patch test 3, about 24 weeks after DPC sensitization. This sample's treatment: therapeutic diphenylcyclopropenone sensitization with weekly scalp DPC. TCRdb independently ran MiXCR on the RACE reads; one entry per CDR3 protein. Counted here are around 150,000 distinct CDR3 sequences, about 27% occurring once; the ten biggest clones make up around 2.3%. The specimen comprised whole blood, sampled in connection with sensitization to the hapten diphenylcyclopropenone (DPC). These receptor sequences come from a woman under 30 with alopecia areata. Some clones in this sample may be carry-over from other donors' samples.

This clonotype was observed a handful of times. The J gene is TRBJ1-4, the V gene TRBV5-1, with TRBD1 identical over 8 bases. This CDR3 region has 14 residues. The J segment lost 8 bases and the V segment lost 2 bases, leaving 5 bases of the junction unmatched. Germline V lookup: CDR1 SGHRS, CDR2 YFSETQ. The CDR3: CASSFTGGREKLFF. The CDR3 nucleotides are TGCGCCAGCAGCTTTACAGGGGGTAGAGAAAAACTGTTTTTT.

The chain has TRBV7-9 and TRBJ2-7, with D tentatively TRBD1 (6 bases). The CDR3 is made up of 15 amino acids. V dropped 7 bases and J dropped 3 bases, with 19 bases sitting between them. CDR1 SEHNR and CDR2 FQNEAQ come from the germline V gene (reference sequence). The CDR3 DNA sequence: TGTGCCAGCACAAGTGCGTACAGGGATGACTACGAGCAGTACTTC. Residues: CASTSAYRDDYEQYF.

This clonotype has just a few counts. The V and J genes are TRBV12-3 or TRBV12-4 and TRBJ1-1; D ambiguous. V gave up 3 bases and J gave up 5 bases, with 10 bases separating them. The CDR3 sequence is 13 residues long. CDR3 nucleotides: TGTGCCAGCAGTTTCGATAGCGGGACTGAAGCTTTCTTT. It specifies CASSFDSGTEAFF.

The chain carries TRBV7-2 and TRBJ1-2; TRBD1 matches 10 bases. CDR3 size: 15 residues. Unmatched junction bases numbered 4, after V lost 2 bases and J lost 4 bases. Germline CDR1 SGHTA, CDR2 FQGNSA. The CDR3 DNA reads TGTGCCAGCAGCTTATCCGGGACAGGGGCCTATGGCTACACCTTC. Its protein is CASSLSGTGAYGYTF.

This chain joins TRBV18 and TRBJ1-4, with D hard to call. The CDR3 is 15 amino acids. Germline CDR1 and CDR2: KGHSH and LQKENI. The V end was cut by 2 bases, the J end by 4 bases, with 11 bases between. In nucleotides, the CDR3 is TGTGCCAGCTCACCATTCGGTGCGAGTAATGAAAAACTGTTTTTT. Protein product: CASSPFGASNEKLFF. The full variable domain, in which reference TRBV18 and TRBJ1-4 provide the parts outside the CDR3, is NAGVMQNPRHLVRRRGQEARLRCSPMKGHSHVYWYRQLPEEGLKFMVYLQKENIIDESGMPKERFSAEFPKEGPSILRIQQVVRGDSAAYFCASSPFGASNEKLFFGSGTQLSVL.

The chain recombines TRBV30 with TRBJ2-7; a possible D gene is TRBD2 (6 bases). Germline V gene data show CDR1 as GTSNPN and CDR2 as SVGIG (reference sequence). V was clipped by 3 bases and J by 4 bases, with 10 bases between them. The CDR3 consists of 12 residues. In DNA form, the CDR3 reads TGTGCCTGGAGCTCGGGGGAGTACGAGCAGTACTTC. Translating it yields CAWSSGEYEQYF.

This clonotype has just a few counts. The chain links TRBV29-1 to TRBJ2-7; weak D call: TRBD1 (6 bases). CDR1 is SQVTM and CDR2 is ANQGSEA in the germline V gene. This CDR3 comprises 12 residues. The V gene lost 2 bases and the J gene lost 5 bases, with 10 bases spanning the gap. The CDR3 nucleotides read TGCAGCGTTGAAAGGGGGTTTAACGAGCAGTACTTC. This codes for CSVERGFNEQYF.

In its sample, this clonotype was seen once. The V and J genes are TRBV6-5 and TRBJ2-5; TRBD2 agrees at 8 bases. This CDR3 spans 14 amino acids. The V gene end was trimmed by 2 bases and the J gene end by 5 bases; junction bases not matched to a gene: 4. Germline assignment: CDR1 MNHEY and CDR2 SVGAGI. The CDR3 coding sequence is TGTGCCAGCAGTTACCCCGCGGGAGGCGAGACCCAGTACTTC. It encodes CASSYPAGGETQYF.

This clonotype was observed at least ten times. V gene TRBV7-9 combines with J gene TRBJ2-3, with TRBD1 identical over 8 bases. V gave up 5 bases and J gave up 5 bases; unmatched junction bases: 9. This CDR3 has 15 residues. CDR1 is SEHNR, CDR2 FQNEAQ, per germline (reference sequence). CDR3 sequence reads: CASSARTGRRDTQYF. The CDR3 DNA follows: TGTGCCAGCAGCGCACGGACAGGGCGACGAGATACGCAGTATTTT. Variable domain in full (rest from reference TRBV7-9 and TRBJ2-3): DTGVSQNPRHKITKRGQNVTFRCDPISEHNRLYWYRQTLGQGPEFLTYFQNEAQLEKSRLLSDRFSAERPKGSFSTLEIQRTEQGDSAMYLCASSARTGRRDTQYFGPGTRLTVL.

The gene calls are TRBV6-4 and TRBJ2-3; TRBD2 matches at 13 bases. This CDR3 is 16 amino acids long. CDR1 and CDR2 from the germline V gene are MRHNA and SNTAGT. The V gene end was trimmed by 7 bases and the J gene end by 2 bases; junction bases not matched to a gene: 6. The CDR3 coding sequence is TGTGCCAGCAACCCACTAGCGGGGGGGACCACAGATACGCAGTATTTT. It yields the protein CASNPLAGGTTDTQYF.